The 32 T cell receptor beta chains reported below all come from one sample, sequenced in a study of beta chain features in type 1 diabetes. Since all of the isolated RNA was reverse transcribed, expressed TCRB transcripts were what got sequenced. The protocol was immunoSEQ multiplex PCR, while the TCRdb copy is restricted to in-frame clones and leaves out a portion. The sample carries roughly 140,000 clones, about 44% recorded once. The specimen sequenced was Tregs from blood. These receptors all come from a young man in good health.

The V call is TRBV6-5, the J call TRBJ1-6; tentatively, D is TRBD1 (6 bases). Between the trimmed V and J ends, which lost 7 bases and 15 bases, there was a span of 22 bases. This CDR3 is built from 14 residues. CDR1 MNHEY and CDR2 SVGAGI come from the germline V gene. This CDR3 is CASKVGAGVLNLHF. The CDR3 DNA sequence: TGTGCCAGCAAAGTTGGGGCAGGGGTACTAAACCTCCACTTT.

The V gene is TRBV18, the J gene TRBJ1-1, with D unresolved. This CDR3 has 12 amino acids. Trimming stripped 1 base from V and 3 bases from J, with 3 bases between. The V gene's germline CDR1 is KGHSH and CDR2 LQKENI. As DNA, the CDR3 is TGTGCCAGCTCACCACGAGACACTGAAGCTTTCTTT. Translation gives CASSPRDTEAFF. Combining the CDR3 with reference TRBV18 and TRBJ1-1 gives the whole variable domain NAGVMQNPRHLVRRRGQEARLRCSPMKGHSHVYWYRQLPEEGLKFMVYLQKENIIDESGMPKERFSAEFPKEGPSILRIQQVVRGDSAAYFCASSPRDTEAFFGQGTRLTVV.

The V and J genes are TRBV25-1 and TRBJ2-7; TRBD1 matches at 9 bases. The CDR3 runs to 15 residues. Trimming at V came to 3 bases and at J to 0 bases, leaving 3 bases not matched to a gene. Germline CDR1 reads MGHDK; CDR2 reads SYGVNS. CDR3 sequence: CASSEGQGISYEQYF. CDR3 DNA sequence: TGTGCCAGCAGTGAGGGACAGGGTATCTCCTACGAGCAGTACTTC.

The chain is built from TRBV6-5 and TRBJ2-5; possibly TRBD1 for D (5 bases). Near its end, the DNA agrees better with TRBJ2-7, so the J call may be wrong. The CDR3 runs 16 residues. The germline CDR1 and CDR2 sequences are MNHEY and SVGAGI. The chain's CDR3 is CASSYSFPGQAYEQYF. The CDR3 DNA follows: TGTGCCAGCAGTTACTCGTTCCCCGGACAAGCCTACGAGCAGTACTTC.

The chain is built from TRBV18 and TRBJ2-1, with 10 bases lining up with TRBD2. With 3 bases clipped from V and 8 bases from J, the junction kept 7 bases outside the gene matches. This CDR3 contains 15 residues. The germline gives CDR1 KGHSH, CDR2 LQKENI. CDR3 nucleotides: TGTGCCAGCTCACCTGTAGCGGGGGGCCCTCATGAGCAGTTCTTC. It yields the protein CASSPVAGGPHEQFF. The full variable domain, in which reference TRBV18 and TRBJ2-1 provide the parts outside the CDR3, is NAGVMQNPRHLVRRRGQEARLRCSPMKGHSHVYWYRQLPEEGLKFMVYLQKENIIDESGMPKERFSAEFPKEGPSILRIQQVVRGDSAAYFCASSPVAGGPHEQFFGPGTRLTVL.

The rearrangement links TRBV14 to TRBJ1-1; D remains unclear. CDR1 SGHDN and CDR2 FVKESK come from the germline V gene. Trimming removed 5 bases at V and 0 bases at J, with 7 bases between. The CDR3 loop spans 13 amino acids. CDR3 region: CASSSSMNTEAFF. The CDR3 DNA is TGTGCCAGCAGCTCTTCTATGAACACTGAAGCTTTCTTT.

This clone has only a few counts. The chain recombines TRBV10-1 with TRBJ2-2, with D perhaps TRBD1 (6 bases). This CDR3 is 14 amino acids long. Trimming took off 6 bases at V and 1 base at J, with 9 bases between the two ends. CDR1 WNHNN and CDR2 SYGVQD come from the germline V gene (reference sequence). CDR3 coding DNA: TGCGCCAGCAGCCGGGGACAGAACACCGGGGAGCTGTTTTTT. This codes for CASSRGQNTGELFF.

Comment on this clone: A read error may account for a junction end that differs from germline. V is TRBV4-3 and J is TRBJ2-6, with D possibly matching TRBD1 (5 bases). CDR1 LGHNA and CDR2 YSLEER come from the germline V gene. The CDR3 is 16 residues long. The CDR3 DNA reads TGCGCCAGCAGCCAAGGGACGCCTACTGGGGCCAACGTCCTGGCTTTC. Translated, it gives CASSQGTPTGANVLAF.

The chain combines TRBV19 with TRBJ2-3, with 7 bases fitting TRBD1. This CDR3 spans 16 amino acids. V dropped 5 bases and J dropped 0; count of bases not matched to a gene: 8. Germline assignment: CDR1 LNHDA and CDR2 SQIVND (reference sequence). CDR3 loop: CASSGRDSISTDTQYF. The CDR3 nucleotides read TGTGCCAGTAGTGGCCGGGACAGCATTAGCACAGATACGCAGTATTTT.

As regards this clone: This sample also contains other DNA sequences that code for the same CDR3. The chain is built from TRBV30 and TRBJ1-5; D perhaps matches TRBD1 (5 bases). CDR3 length: 13 amino acids. Germline V gene data show CDR1 as GTSNPN and CDR2 as SVGIG (reference sequence). With 0 bases removed from V and 6 bases from J, the gap between germline ends came to 9 bases. CDR3 sequence: CAWSVGGAQPQHF. CDR3 nucleotides: TGTGCCTGGAGTGTAGGAGGGGCTCAGCCCCAGCATTTT.

The J gene is TRBJ2-2, the V gene TRBV2; 9 bases align to TRBD1. J was trimmed by 2 bases and V by 7 bases; bases with no gene match: 5. Germline-derived CDR1 and CDR2 are SNHLY and FYNNEI. This CDR3 has 15 residues. For the CDR3, the DNA is TGTGCCAGCACCGAGGGACAGGGCAACACCGGGGAGCTGTTTTTT. Protein product: CASTEGQGNTGELFF.

The chain carries TRBV5-1 and TRBJ2-1; TRBD2 matches at 14 bases. Losses at the gene ends were 0 bases for V and 8 bases for J; bases not matched to a gene: 1. Germline V gene lookup returns CDR1 SGHRS and CDR2 YFSETQ. This CDR3 has 15 amino acids. This CDR3 is CASSLGLAGGHEQFF. The CDR3, as DNA: TGCGCCAGCAGCTTGGGACTAGCGGGAGGGCATGAGCAGTTCTTC.

J is TRBJ1-1 and V is TRBV7-8; D perhaps matches TRBD1 (6 bases). The germline V gene encodes CDR1 SGHVS and CDR2 FQNEAQ. V lost 3 bases and J lost 3, with 11 bases in between. The CDR3 runs 14 residues. The CDR3 reads CASSFSQGDTEAFF. Here the CDR3 DNA reads TGTGCCAGCAGCTTTTCACAGGGCGACACTGAAGCTTTCTTT.

This chain uses TRBV2 with TRBJ1-1, with D maybe TRBD1 (6 bases). The germline V and J ends were trimmed by 8 bases and 1 base, with 8 bases remaining between them. CDR3 length equals 12 residues. Germline assignment: CDR1 SNHLY and CDR2 FYNNEI. The CDR3 region is CASRGQNTEAFF. The CDR3 DNA sequence: TGTGCCAGCCGGGGACAGAACACTGAAGCTTTCTTT.

This clone was detected a few times. The rearrangement uses TRBV5-1 and TRBJ2-1; 10 nucleotides align to TRBD2. The ends lost 8 bases at V and 8 bases at J; junction bases unmatched: 13. The CDR3 length is 15 residues. Germline loops: CDR1 SGHRS, CDR2 YFSETQ. The CDR3 spells CASGIVAGGVDEQFF. The CDR3 coding sequence is TGCGCCAGTGGAATTGTAGCGGGAGGTGTTGATGAGCAGTTCTTC.

This clone was observed a handful of times. This chain joins TRBV5-1 and TRBJ2-7; tentative D call: TRBD2 (5 bases). Germline CDR1 SGHRS, CDR2 YFSETQ. This CDR3 spans 14 amino acids. The V end was cut by 4 bases, the J end by 3 bases, with 14 bases between. The CDR3 loop reads CASSVQRDNYEQYF. The CDR3 DNA follows: TGCGCCAGCAGCGTCCAGAGGGATAACTACGAGCAGTACTTC.

There are a few counts of this clone. This rearrangement joins TRBV15 to TRBJ2-3; a weak D match, TRBD2 (5 bases). Looked up from germline, CDR1 is LNHNV and CDR2 is YYDKDF (reference sequence). CDR3 length equals 16 residues. Deletions cut 3 bases from V and 0 bases from J, with 13 bases between. This chain's CDR3 is CATSRRVGPSTDTQYF. The CDR3 region has the DNA TGTGCCACCAGCAGGAGGGTTGGGCCTAGCACAGATACGCAGTATTTT.

This chain connects TRBV7-2 to TRBJ2-3; possibly TRBD2 for D (7 bases). Trimming removed 5 bases at V and 0 bases at J, with 12 bases between. Looked up from germline, CDR1 is SGHTA and CDR2 is FQGNSA. CDR3 length: 15 residues. The CDR3 nucleotides are TGTGCCAGCAGCGCAAGGGGGGGAAGCACAGATACGCAGTATTTT. Protein: CASSARGGSTDTQYF.

This chain links TRBV4-2 with TRBJ2-5; 11 positions match TRBD2. Germline assignment: CDR1 LGHNA and CDR2 YNFKEQ. The V gene end was trimmed by 0 bases and the J gene end by 4 bases; junction bases not matched to a gene: 1. CDR3 length equals 15 residues. This chain's CDR3 is CASSQDGLAGETQYF. CDR3 nucleotides: TGTGCCAGCAGCCAAGATGGACTAGCGGGAGAGACCCAGTACTTC.

This rearrangement joins TRBV6-5 to TRBJ1-2; a possible D gene is TRBD1 (5 bases). CDR1 and CDR2 (germline): MNHEY, SVGAGI. The CDR3 consists of 15 residues. V was shortened by 4 bases and J by 5 bases, with 17 bases between the two germline ends. DNA for the CDR3: TGTGCCAGCAGTTCCAGGGCCGAAAGGGCTTATGGCTACACCTTC. It yields the protein CASSSRAERAYGYTF.

The chain employs TRBV5-1 and TRBJ1-1; 7 bases line up with TRBD1. CDR3 length: 11 amino acids. Germline lookup yields CDR1 SGHRS and CDR2 YFSETQ. V trimming: 7 bases; J trimming: 8 bases; junction bases outside the gene matches: 5. CDR3 in DNA: TGCGCCAGCGGCGGACAGGACGAAGCTTTCTTT. Protein sequence: CASGGQDEAFF. The variable domain in full, completed from reference TRBV5-1 and TRBJ1-1, reads KAGVTQTPRYLIKTRGQQVTLSCSPISGHRSVSWYQQTPGQGLQFLFEYFSETQRNKGNFPGRFSGRQFSNSRSEMNVSTLELGDSALYLCASGGQDEAFFGQGTRLTVV.

The gene calls are TRBV7-9 and TRBJ1-4; D remains unclear. From germline, CDR1 is SEHNR and CDR2 FQNEAQ (reference sequence). The CDR3 covers 11 residues. V was pared by 11 bases and J by 7 bases, with 11 bases between. CDR3 sequence reads: CALPEGEKLFF. The CDR3 nucleotides read TGTGCCCTCCCCGAGGGTGAAAAACTGTTTTTT.

This clone has just a few counts. The chain joins TRBV9 to TRBJ2-3; 8 bases align to TRBD2. Germline loops: CDR1 SGDLS, CDR2 YYNGEE. V lost 3 bases and J lost 10; bases outside the gene matches: 7. There are 13 residues in the CDR3. Here the CDR3 DNA reads TGTGCCAGCAGCGCCCGGCTGCGGGGGGCGCAGTATTTT. Its protein product is CASSARLRGAQYF.

The genes are TRBV7-2 and TRBJ2-7, with D tentatively TRBD2 (5 bases). Deletions cut 2 bases from V and 6 bases from J, with 17 bases between. Germline CDR1 is SGHTA and CDR2 is FQGNSA. CDR3 size: 15 residues. Here the CDR3 DNA reads TGTGCCAGCAGCTTATCTTGGAAGCCTGAGGGCGAGCAGTACTTC. Translating gives CASSLSWKPEGEQYF.

The rearrangement joins TRBV19 to TRBJ2-7; 11 positions match TRBD1. After removal of 5 bases from V and 2 bases from J, the junction contained 5 bases not matched to a gene. In germline, CDR1 is LNHDA, CDR2 SQIVND (reference sequence). This CDR3 region has 15 residues. The CDR3 sequence: CASSSSGQGAYEQYF. DNA of the CDR3: TGTGCCAGTAGTTCTTCGGGACAGGGGGCCTACGAGCAGTACTTC.

In this sample, this clone turned up many times. This rearrangement joins TRBV28 to TRBJ1-1; D possibly corresponds to TRBD1 (5 bases). This CDR3 spans 15 amino acids. Trimming removed 7 bases at V and 4 bases at J, with 19 bases between. The germline V gene has CDR1 MDHEN and CDR2 SYDVKM. Here the CDR3 reads CASIPWGVWGTEAFF. CDR3 bases: TGTGCCAGCATCCCCTGGGGGGTGTGGGGCACTGAAGCTTTCTTT.

The chain couples TRBV6-1 to TRBJ1-2; perhaps TRBD1 as D (6 bases). The CDR3 is 11 amino acids. V was trimmed by 6 bases and J by 8 bases, leaving 10 bases between them. The germline V gene encodes CDR1 MNHNS and CDR2 SASEGT. The CDR3: CASRRTEGYTF. The CDR3 coding sequence is TGTGCCAGCAGACGGACAGAAGGCTACACCTTC.

There are a few counts of this clone. The chain combines TRBV4-3 with TRBJ2-1, with D unresolved. Trimming cost V 1 base and J 2 bases, with 18 bases left between them. The CDR3 covers 18 residues. Germline loops: CDR1 LGHNA, CDR2 YSLEER. The CDR3 DNA follows: TGCGCCAGCAGCCAAGGAATGACATCCATTGAGCCCTACAATGAGCAGTTCTTC. Protein product: CASSQGMTSIEPYNEQFF.

The V gene is TRBV4-3, the J gene TRBJ1-4; TRBD1 agrees at 11 bases. The germline gives CDR1 LGHNA, CDR2 YSLEER. The V gene end was trimmed by 1 base and the J gene end by 6 bases; junction bases not matched to a gene: 4. The CDR3 loop spans 16 amino acids. In nucleotides, the CDR3 is TGCGCCAGCAGCCAAGTGATGGGACAGGGGGATGAAAAACTGTTTTTT. Its translation: CASSQVMGQGDEKLFF.

This clone was seen only once. Other DNA sequences in this sample translate to the same CDR3. V usage is TRBV15 and J usage is TRBJ1-1, with D hard to call. The length of the CDR3 is 14 residues. The V end was cut by 1 base, the J end by 0 bases, with 6 bases between. From germline, CDR1 is LNHNV and CDR2 YYDKDF (reference sequence). The CDR3 here is CATSRGLLNTEAFF. The CDR3 coding sequence is TGTGCCACCAGCAGAGGACTCTTGAACACTGAAGCTTTCTTT.

The rearrangement uses TRBV4-3 and TRBJ2-3; D remains unclear. The V end lost 0 bases, the J end lost 0 bases, and 7 bases lay between the germline ends. The CDR3 totals 15 residues. CDR1 LGHNA and CDR2 YSLEER come from the germline V gene. The CDR3 region is CASSQDYSSTDTQYF. For the CDR3, the DNA is TGCGCCAGCAGCCAAGATTACTCTAGCACAGATACGCAGTATTTT.

The rearrangement joins TRBV5-4 to TRBJ1-1; tentatively, D is TRBD1 (6 bases). CDR3 length equals 13 residues. Germline-derived CDR1 and CDR2 are SGHNT and YYREEE (reference sequence). Trimming left V 0 bases short and J 7 bases short, with 10 bases between. CDR3 nucleotides: TGTGCCAGCAGCTTGGACAGGGTTGGTGAAGCTTTCTTT. This translates into CASSLDRVGEAFF.